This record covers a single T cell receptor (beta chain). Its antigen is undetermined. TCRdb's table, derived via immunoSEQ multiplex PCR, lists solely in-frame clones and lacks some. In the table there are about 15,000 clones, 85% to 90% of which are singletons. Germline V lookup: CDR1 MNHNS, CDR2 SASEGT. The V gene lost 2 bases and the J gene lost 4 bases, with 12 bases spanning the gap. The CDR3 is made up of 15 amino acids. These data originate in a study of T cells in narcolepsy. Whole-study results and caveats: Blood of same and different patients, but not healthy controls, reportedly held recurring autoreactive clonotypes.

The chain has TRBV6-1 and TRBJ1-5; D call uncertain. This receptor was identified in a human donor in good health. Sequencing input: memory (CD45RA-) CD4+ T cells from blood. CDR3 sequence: CASSEWRVSNQPQHF. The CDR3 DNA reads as TGTGCCAGCAGTGAATGGAGGGTGAGTAATCAGCCCCAGCATTTT.